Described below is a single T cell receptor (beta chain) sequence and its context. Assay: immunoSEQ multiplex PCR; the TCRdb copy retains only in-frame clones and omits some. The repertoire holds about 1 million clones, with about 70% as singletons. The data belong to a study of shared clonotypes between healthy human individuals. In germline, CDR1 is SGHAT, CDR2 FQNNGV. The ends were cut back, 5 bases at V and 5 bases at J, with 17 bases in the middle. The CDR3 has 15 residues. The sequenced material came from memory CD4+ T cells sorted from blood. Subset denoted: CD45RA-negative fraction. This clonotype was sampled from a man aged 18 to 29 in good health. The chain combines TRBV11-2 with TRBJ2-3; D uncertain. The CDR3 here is CASSPMYRLGDTQYF. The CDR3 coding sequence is TGTGCCAGCAGCCCCATGTATCGGCTGGGAGATACGCAGTATTTT.